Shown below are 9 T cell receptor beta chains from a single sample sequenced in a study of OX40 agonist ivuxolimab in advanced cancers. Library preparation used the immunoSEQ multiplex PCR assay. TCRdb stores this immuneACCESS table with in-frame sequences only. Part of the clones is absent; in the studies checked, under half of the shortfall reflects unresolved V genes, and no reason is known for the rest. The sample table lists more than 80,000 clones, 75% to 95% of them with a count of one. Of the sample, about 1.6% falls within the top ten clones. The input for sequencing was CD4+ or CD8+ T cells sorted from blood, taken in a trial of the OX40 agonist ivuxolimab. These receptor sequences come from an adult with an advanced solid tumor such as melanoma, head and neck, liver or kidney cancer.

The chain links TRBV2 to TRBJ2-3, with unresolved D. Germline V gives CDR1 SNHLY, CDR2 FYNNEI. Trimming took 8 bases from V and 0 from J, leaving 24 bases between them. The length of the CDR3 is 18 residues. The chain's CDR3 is CASLTRRILRPSTDTQYF. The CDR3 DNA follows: TGTGCCAGCCTCACGCGTCGGATATTGAGACCTAGCACAGATACGCAGTATTTT. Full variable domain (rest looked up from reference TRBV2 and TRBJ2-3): EPEVTQTPSHQVTQMGQEVILRCVPISNHLYFYWYRQILGQKVEFLVSFYNNEISEKSEIFDDQFSVERPDGSNFTLKIRSTKLEDSAMYFCASLTRRILRPSTDTQYFGPGTRLTVL.

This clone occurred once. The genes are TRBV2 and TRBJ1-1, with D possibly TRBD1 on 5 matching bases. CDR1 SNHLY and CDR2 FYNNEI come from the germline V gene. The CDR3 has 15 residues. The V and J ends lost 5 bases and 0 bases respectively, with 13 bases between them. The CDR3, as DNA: TGTGCCAGCAGTTTAGGACATACTATGAACACTGAAGCTTTCTTT. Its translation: CASSLGHTMNTEAFF.

The CDR3 nucleotides read TGTGCCAGCAGCCCCGGGCCCTGGTCCTACGAGCAGTACTTC. This gives the protein CASSPGPWSYEQYF. The gene calls are TRBV28 and TRBJ2-7, with D hard to call. The CDR3 contains 14 residues. Trimming cost V 6 bases and J 1 base, with 13 bases left between them. The germline V gene encodes CDR1 MDHEN and CDR2 SYDVKM.

CDR3 bases: TGCAGTGCTCAGGGGGATGAAAAACTGTTTTTT. As protein: CSAQGDEKLFF. The V gene is TRBV20-1, the J gene TRBJ1-4, with 7 positions matching TRBD1. The V gene end was trimmed by 5 bases and the J gene end by 6 bases; junction bases not matched to a gene: 0. Germline values: CDR1 DFQATT, CDR2 SNEGSKA (reference sequence). This CDR3 is 11 amino acids long.

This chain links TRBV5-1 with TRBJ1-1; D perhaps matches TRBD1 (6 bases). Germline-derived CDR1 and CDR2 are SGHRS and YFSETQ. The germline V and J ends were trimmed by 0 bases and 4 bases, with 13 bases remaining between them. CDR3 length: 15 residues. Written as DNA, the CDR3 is TGCGCCAGCAGCTTGGTACCAGGGGCGGGCACTGAAGCTTTCTTT. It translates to CASSLVPGAGTEAFF.

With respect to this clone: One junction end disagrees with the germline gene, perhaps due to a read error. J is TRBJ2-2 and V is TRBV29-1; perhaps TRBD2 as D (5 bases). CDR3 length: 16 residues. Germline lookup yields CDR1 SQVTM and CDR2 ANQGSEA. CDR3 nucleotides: TGCAGCGTTGAAGGGGGTCCCTATTTTGAACACCGGGGAGCTGTTTTT. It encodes CSVEGGPYFEHRGAVF.

CDR3 amino acids: CASSPETGIVAQHF. The DNA for the CDR3 is TGTGCCAGCAGCCCAGAGACGGGAATCGTGGCCCAGCATTTT. V gene TRBV28 combines with J gene TRBJ1-5; D remains unclear. Per germline, CDR1 MDHEN and CDR2 SYDVKM. Trimming cost V 6 bases and J 11 bases, with 20 bases left between them. The CDR3 sequence is 14 residues long. The whole variable domain, filled in from reference TRBV28 and TRBJ1-5, reads DVKVTQSSRYLVKRTGEKVFLECVQDMDHENMFWYRQDPGLGLRLIYFSYDVKMKEKGDIPEGYSVSREKKERFSLILESASTNQTSMYLCASSPETGIVAQHFGDGTRLSIL.

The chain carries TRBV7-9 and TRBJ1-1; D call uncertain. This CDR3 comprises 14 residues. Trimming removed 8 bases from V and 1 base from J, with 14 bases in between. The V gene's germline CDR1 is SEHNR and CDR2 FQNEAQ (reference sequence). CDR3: CASSSRGRNTEAFF. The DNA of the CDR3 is TGTGCCAGCTCGTCTAGAGGGAGGAACACTGAAGCTTTCTTT.

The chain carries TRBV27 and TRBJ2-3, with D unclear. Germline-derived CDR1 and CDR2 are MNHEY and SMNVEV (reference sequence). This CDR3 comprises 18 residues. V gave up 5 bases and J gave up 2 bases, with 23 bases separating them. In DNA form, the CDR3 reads TGTGCCAGCAGTCCCCGGTTTAAGGGAATAAGAAACACAGATACGCAGTATTTT. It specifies CASSPRFKGIRNTDTQYF.